This passage covers 20 T cell receptor beta chains from one sample sequenced in a study of blood T cell repertoires in COVID-19. Generated by immunoSEQ multiplex PCR, the TCRdb table keeps only in-frame clones and is missing some. The repertoire holds roughly 190,000 clones, with about 93% as singletons. Input material: peripheral blood. The receptor set was obtained from a man aged 50 to 59 with acute or convalescent COVID-19.

The chain has TRBV27 and TRBJ1-2, with unresolved D. CDR3 length equals 14 residues. Germline CDR1 and CDR2: MNHEY and SMNVEV (reference sequence). V dropped 5 bases and J dropped 0 bases, with 10 bases sitting between them. CDR3 sequence (DNA): TGTGCCAGCAGTCCGCACTTAACTAACTATGGCTACACCTTC. It encodes CASSPHLTNYGYTF.

The genes are TRBV5-1 and TRBJ2-1; TRBD1 might be the D (7 bases). Deletions cut 4 bases from V and 7 bases from J, with 18 bases between. The CDR3 consists of 15 residues. Germline values: CDR1 SGHRS, CDR2 YFSETQ. Here the CDR3 reads CASSKGGQRRNEQFF. The CDR3 bases are TGCGCCAGCAGCAAGGGGGGACAGAGAAGGAATGAGCAGTTCTTC.

V is TRBV5-8 and J is TRBJ1-5; possible D gene TRBD1, 5 bases. Germline CDR1 is SGHTS and CDR2 is YDEGEE. The CDR3 covers 12 residues. Trimming removed 6 bases at V and 5 bases at J, with 9 bases between. The CDR3 region is CASKLQDQPQHF. In nucleotides, the CDR3 is TGTGCCAGCAAGCTACAGGATCAGCCCCAGCATTTT.

V is TRBV5-1 and J is TRBJ1-1; D is ambiguous. The CDR3 covers 13 residues. The germline gives CDR1 SGHRS, CDR2 YFSETQ. V was cut by 5 bases and J by 1 base, with 9 bases left in between. CDR3 bases: TGCGCCAGCAGAACAGATACGAACACTGAAGCTTTCTTT. Translated: CASRTDTNTEAFF. The full variable domain, in which reference TRBV5-1 and TRBJ1-1 provide the parts outside the CDR3, is KAGVTQTPRYLIKTRGQQVTLSCSPISGHRSVSWYQQTPGQGLQFLFEYFSETQRNKGNFPGRFSGRQFSNSRSEMNVSTLELGDSALYLCASRTDTNTEAFFGQGTRLTVV.

J is TRBJ1-6 and V is TRBV16; TRBD1 agrees at 10 bases. V lost 4 bases, J lost 7 bases, and 7 bases stayed unmatched. The V gene's germline CDR1 is KGHSY and CDR2 FQNENV. The CDR3 is made up of 16 amino acids. CDR3 sequence reads: CASSPRQGATNSPLHF. The CDR3 DNA reads as TGTGCCAGCAGCCCAAGACAGGGGGCGACGAATTCACCCCTCCACTTT.

The table lists this clone with a count of one. This chain links TRBV5-4 with TRBJ2-7; the D is unclear. Trimming took 0 bases from V and 3 from J, leaving 13 bases between them. The CDR3 loop spans 15 amino acids. The V gene's germline CDR1 is SGHNT and CDR2 YYREEE (reference sequence). The CDR3 DNA is TGTGCCAGCAGCTTGGGCTTAGCCCAGAACTACGAGCAGTACTTC. Encoded protein: CASSLGLAQNYEQYF.

The CDR3 bases are TGCGCCAGCAGCCTACAGGGGGCTGGTGAAGCTTTCTTT. Encoded protein: CASSLQGAGEAFF. The J gene is TRBJ1-1, the V gene TRBV4-1; the match to TRBD1 covers 9 bases. CDR1 MGHRA and CDR2 YSYEKL come from the germline V gene. The V gene end was trimmed by 4 bases and the J gene end by 7 bases; junction bases not matched to a gene: 4. This CDR3 spans 13 amino acids.

The rearrangement joins TRBV6-2 or TRBV6-3 to TRBJ2-4; 10 nucleotides line up with TRBD2. CDR3 length: 16 residues. Trimming cost V 6 bases and J 7 bases; bases outside gene matches: 12. Germline V lookup: CDR1 MNHEY, CDR2 SVGEGT. CDR3 region: CASSPYPLAGENIQYF. CDR3 DNA sequence: TGTGCCAGCAGCCCTTACCCGCTAGCGGGGGAGAACATTCAGTACTTC.

This sequence joins TRBV24-1 and TRBJ2-3; 13 nucleotides line up with TRBD2. J was trimmed by 4 bases and V by 8 bases; bases with no gene match: 17. Germline V gene sequence: CDR1 KGHDR, CDR2 SFDVKD. The CDR3 spans 19 residues. The CDR3 spells CATNPIVGLAGVVSDTQYF. CDR3 coding DNA: TGTGCCACCAATCCGATAGTAGGACTAGCGGGAGTAGTTTCAGATACGCAGTATTTT.

The chain combines TRBV7-9 with TRBJ2-3; 12 bases are a match to TRBD2. CDR1 and CDR2 (germline): SEHNR, FQNEAQ (reference sequence). The V and J ends lost 1 base and 7 bases, in that order; junction bases with no gene match: 3. The CDR3 is 15 residues long. The chain's CDR3 is CASSLGTSGTNTQYF. The CDR3 DNA reads TGTGCCAGCAGCTTAGGGACTAGCGGGACTAATACGCAGTATTTT.

V usage is TRBV5-8 and J usage is TRBJ2-1; 8 bases line up with TRBD2. The CDR3 has 14 amino acids. CDR1 SGHTS and CDR2 YDEGEE come from the germline V gene. V shed 3 bases, J shed 6 bases, and the junction held 5 bases outside the gene matches. The CDR3 protein is CASSSSGSINEQFF. The CDR3 nucleotides read TGTGCCAGCAGCTCAAGCGGGAGCATCAATGAGCAGTTCTTC.

The V and J genes are TRBV6-5 and TRBJ2-7; D possibly corresponds to TRBD2 (6 bases). CDR1 and CDR2 (germline): MNHEY, SVGAGI. V lost 6 bases and J 0 bases, leaving 12 bases between the germline ends. The CDR3 is 14 amino acids. The DNA for the CDR3 is TGTGCCAGCAGCGAGATCGGGAGCTCCTACGAGCAGTACGTC. It specifies CASSEIGSSYEQYV.

This clone was found once. The chain is built from TRBV29-1 and TRBJ2-2; 7 bases are a match to TRBD1. The CDR3 totals 15 residues. Germline V gene data show CDR1 as SQVTM and CDR2 as ANQGSEA. The V gene end was trimmed by 7 bases and the J gene end by 1 base; junction bases not matched to a gene: 9. The CDR3 DNA is TGCAGCGCCTTGGACAGGAGCGGGAACACCGGGGAGCTGTTTTTT. Translated, it gives CSALDRSGNTGELFF.

In regard to this clone: Distinct nucleotide sequences in the sample also encode this CDR3. The chain carries TRBV6-5 and TRBJ1-2; perhaps TRBD1 as D (6 bases). The CDR3 consists of 12 residues. The V gene's germline CDR1 is MNHEY and CDR2 SVGAGI. Trimming took 9 bases from V and 4 from J, leaving 12 bases between them. For the CDR3, the DNA is TGTGCCAGTAGCAGGGGTCGCTATGGCTACACCTTC. Its protein is CASSRGRYGYTF.

V usage is TRBV3-1 (or the pseudogene TRBV3-2) and J usage is TRBJ1-6; unclear D gene. The CDR3 spans 14 residues. V lost 2 bases, J lost 4 bases, and 6 bases lay in between. CDR1 is LGHDT, CDR2 YNNKEL, per germline (reference sequence). CDR3 bases: TGTGCCAGCAGCCAAAGAGATTATAATTCACCCCTCCACTTT. It yields the protein CASSQRDYNSPLHF.

This clone showed up just a few times. Here the CDR3 reads CATSRTGFGTEAFF. CDR3 bases: TGTGCCACCAGCAGGACAGGGTTCGGTACTGAAGCTTTCTTT. The chain links TRBV15 to TRBJ1-1, with 7 bases matching TRBD1. The CDR3 contains 14 residues. V gave up 3 bases and J gave up 5 bases; unmatched junction bases: 6. Germline V gives CDR1 LNHNV, CDR2 YYDKDF (reference sequence).

The chain is built from TRBV4-1 and TRBJ2-6, with 9 bases aligning to TRBD1. J gave up 0 bases and V 4 bases, and 7 bases lay outside the gene matches. The germline gives CDR1 MGHRA, CDR2 YSYEKL. This CDR3 comprises 18 residues. The CDR3 sequence: CASSRGQGSPSGANVLTF. CDR3 nucleotide sequence: TGCGCCAGCAGCCGAGGACAGGGGTCTCCCTCTGGGGCCAACGTCCTGACTTTC.

The V gene is TRBV4-2, the J gene TRBJ1-1; no clear D gene. V was shortened by 6 bases and J by 1 base, with 6 bases between the two germline ends. The CDR3 has 12 residues. Germline V gene data show CDR1 as LGHNA and CDR2 as YNFKEQ. The CDR3 reads CASSRQNTEAFF. In DNA form, the CDR3 reads TGTGCCAGCAGTCGACAGAACACTGAAGCTTTCTTT.

This chain connects TRBV11-2 to TRBJ2-5; the D gene is possibly TRBD2 (6 bases). V was pared by 1 base and J by 2 bases, with 14 bases between. Looked up from germline, CDR1 is SGHAT and CDR2 is FQNNGV. The CDR3 is 16 amino acids. The CDR3 here is CASSLGPGLGQETQYF. CDR3 sequence (DNA): TGTGCCAGCAGCTTAGGACCGGGACTCGGACAAGAGACCCAGTACTTC. The whole variable domain, remainder taken from reference TRBV11-2 and TRBJ2-5, is EAGVAQSPRYKIIEKRQSVAFWCNPISGHATLYWYQQILGQGPKLLIQFQNNGVVDDSQLPKDRFSAERLKGVDSTLKIQPAKLEDSAVYLCASSLGPGLGQETQYFGPGTRLLVL.

This clone has only one observation. The chain is built from TRBV7-8 and TRBJ1-3; D is undetermined. The CDR3 length is 15 residues. The germline CDR1 and CDR2 sequences are SGHVS and FQNEAQ. Trimming shortened V by 0 bases and J by 0 bases, and 6 bases separated the two germline ends. CDR3: CASSLARYSGNTIYF. The CDR3 DNA reads TGTGCCAGCAGCTTAGCGAGGTACTCTGGAAACACCATATATTTT. Complete variable domain (other parts from reference TRBV7-8 and TRBJ1-3): GAGVSQSPRYKVAKRGQDVALRCDPISGHVSLFWYQQALGQGPEFLTYFQNEAQLDKSGLPSDRFFAERPEGSVSTLKIQRTQQEDSAVYLCASSLARYSGNTIYFGEGSWLTVV.